The clone carrying this T cell receptor (beta chain) came up a few times. This record comes from a study of shared clonotypes between healthy human individuals. Here immunoSEQ multiplex PCR was the method, and the copy in TCRdb shows in-frame clones only, minus some. The profile covers 2,500,000 or so clones, with 92% appearing a single time and more than 0.35% taken by the ten largest. The CDR3 sequence is 16 residues long. Germline CDR1 is SGHTA and CDR2 is FQGTGA. J gave up 2 bases and V 2 bases, and 7 bases lay outside the gene matches. The chain is built from TRBV7-3 and TRBJ1-2; 8 bases align to TRBD1. Sequencing used naive CD4+ T cells from PBMCs. The subset: CD45RA+ positively selected. The clonotype was recovered from a man in his late teens or twenties in good health. Some clones in this sample may be carry-over from other donors' samples. CDR3 in amino acids: CASSLLTGAGNYGYTF. The CDR3 DNA is TGTGCCAGCAGCTTATTGACAGGGGCAGGGAACTATGGCTACACCTTC. Supplemented by reference TRBV7-3 and TRBJ1-2, the full variable domain reads GAGVSQTPSNKVTEKGKYVELRCDPISGHTALYWYRQSLGQGPEFLIYFQGTGAADDSGLPNDRFFAVRPEGSVSTLKIQRTERGDSAVYLCASSLLTGAGNYGYTFGSGTRLTVV.